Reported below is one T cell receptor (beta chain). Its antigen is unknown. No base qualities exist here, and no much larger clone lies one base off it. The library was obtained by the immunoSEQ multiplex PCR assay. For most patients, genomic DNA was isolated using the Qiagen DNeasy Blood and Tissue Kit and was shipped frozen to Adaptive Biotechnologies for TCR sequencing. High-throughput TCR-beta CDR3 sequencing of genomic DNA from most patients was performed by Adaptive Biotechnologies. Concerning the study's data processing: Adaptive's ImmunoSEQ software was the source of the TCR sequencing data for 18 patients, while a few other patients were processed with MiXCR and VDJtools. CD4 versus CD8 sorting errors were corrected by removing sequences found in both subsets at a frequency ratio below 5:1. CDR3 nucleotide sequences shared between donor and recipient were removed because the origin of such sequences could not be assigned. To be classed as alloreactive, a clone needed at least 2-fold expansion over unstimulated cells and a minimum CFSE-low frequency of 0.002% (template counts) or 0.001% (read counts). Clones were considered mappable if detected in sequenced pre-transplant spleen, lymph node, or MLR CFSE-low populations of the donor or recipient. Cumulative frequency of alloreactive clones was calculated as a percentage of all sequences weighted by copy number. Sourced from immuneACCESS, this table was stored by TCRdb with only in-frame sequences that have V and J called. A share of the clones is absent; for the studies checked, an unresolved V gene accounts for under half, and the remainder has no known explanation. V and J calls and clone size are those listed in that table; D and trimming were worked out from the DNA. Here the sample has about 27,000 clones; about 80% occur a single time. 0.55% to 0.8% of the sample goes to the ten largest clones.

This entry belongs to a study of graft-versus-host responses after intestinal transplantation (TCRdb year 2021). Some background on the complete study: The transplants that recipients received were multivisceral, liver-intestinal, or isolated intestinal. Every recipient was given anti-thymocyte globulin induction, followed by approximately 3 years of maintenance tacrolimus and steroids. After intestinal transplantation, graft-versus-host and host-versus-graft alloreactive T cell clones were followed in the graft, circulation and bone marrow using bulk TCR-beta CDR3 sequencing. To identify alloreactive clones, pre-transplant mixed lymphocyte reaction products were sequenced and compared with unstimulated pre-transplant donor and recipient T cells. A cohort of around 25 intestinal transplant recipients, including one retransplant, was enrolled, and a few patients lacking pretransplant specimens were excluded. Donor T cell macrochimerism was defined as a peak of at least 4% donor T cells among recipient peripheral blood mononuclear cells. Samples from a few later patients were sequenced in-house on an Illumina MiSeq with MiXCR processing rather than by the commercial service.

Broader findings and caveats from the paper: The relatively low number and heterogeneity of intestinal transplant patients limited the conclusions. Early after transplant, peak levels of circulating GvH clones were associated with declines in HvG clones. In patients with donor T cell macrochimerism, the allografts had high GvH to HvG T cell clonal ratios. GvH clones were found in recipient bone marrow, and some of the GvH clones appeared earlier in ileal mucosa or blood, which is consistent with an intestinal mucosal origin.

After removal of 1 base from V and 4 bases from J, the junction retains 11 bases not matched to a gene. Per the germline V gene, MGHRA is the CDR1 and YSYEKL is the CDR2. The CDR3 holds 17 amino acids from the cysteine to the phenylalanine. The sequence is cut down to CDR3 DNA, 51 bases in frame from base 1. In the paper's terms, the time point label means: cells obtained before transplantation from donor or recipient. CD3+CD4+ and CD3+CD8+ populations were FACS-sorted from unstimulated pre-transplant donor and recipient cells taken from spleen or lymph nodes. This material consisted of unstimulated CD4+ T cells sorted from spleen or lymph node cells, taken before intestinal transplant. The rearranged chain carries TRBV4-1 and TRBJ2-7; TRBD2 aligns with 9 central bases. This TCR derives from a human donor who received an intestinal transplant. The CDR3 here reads CASSQGFAGGRGYEQYF. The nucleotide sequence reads TGCGCCAGCAGCCAAGGTTTCGCGGGCGGGAGGGGGTACGAGCAGTACTTC.